Below are 20 T cell receptor beta chains sequenced from a single sample in a study of blood T cell repertoires in COVID-19. Data came from immunoSEQ multiplex PCR; TCRdb stores just in-frame clones and leaves some out. The sample has approximately 97,000 clones, 75% to 90% seen once. Sequencing used peripheral blood. These receptors were obtained from a man older than 75 with acute or convalescent COVID-19.

CDR3 residues: CASTRTEAFF. In DNA, the CDR3 is TGTGCCAGCACCAGGACTGAAGCTTTCTTT. This chain links TRBV28 with TRBJ1-1; D is unclear. The germline V gene encodes CDR1 MDHEN and CDR2 SYDVKM. V gave up 7 bases and J gave up 5 bases, with 5 bases separating them. CDR3 size: 10 residues. The whole variable domain, remainder taken from reference TRBV28 and TRBJ1-1, is DVKVTQSSRYLVKRTGEKVFLECVQDMDHENMFWYRQDPGLGLRLIYFSYDVKMKEKGDIPEGYSVSREKKERFSLILESASTNQTSMYLCASTRTEAFFGQGTRLTVV.

This chain joins TRBV2 and TRBJ2-1; 10 nucleotides match TRBD1. With 10 bases clipped from V and 6 bases from J, the junction kept 6 bases outside the gene matches. CDR1 is SNHLY and CDR2 is FYNNEI in the germline V gene. The CDR3 spans 13 residues. DNA of the CDR3: TGTGCCAACCGGGACAGGGGCTCCAATGAGCAGTTCTTC. Translation gives CANRDRGSNEQFF.

The chain links TRBV14 to TRBJ2-1; maybe TRBD2 (6 bases). Per germline, CDR1 SGHDN and CDR2 FVKESK. The CDR3 spans 17 residues. V was trimmed by 4 bases and J by 6 bases, leaving 22 bases between them. The CDR3 loop reads CASSRGLGTVKVNEQFF. CDR3 DNA: TGTGCCAGCAGCCGAGGATTAGGGACTGTGAAGGTCAATGAGCAGTTCTTC.

V and J are TRBV9 and TRBJ2-7, with D uncertain. Germline V CDR1 and CDR2: SGDLS, YYNGEE. Trimming pared 4 bases from V and 1 base from J, leaving 33 bases between. The CDR3 totals 21 residues. Here the CDR3 DNA reads TGTGCCAGCAGCCCACAAGCGCCTGTCGGCCTTCAGACCGGTGAATCCTACGAGCAGTACTTC. Encoded protein: CASSPQAPVGLQTGESYEQYF.

This clone was observed once. The J gene is TRBJ1-5, the V gene TRBV2, with D unresolved. The CDR3 is made up of 13 amino acids. Germline-derived CDR1 and CDR2 are SNHLY and FYNNEI. The germline V and J ends were trimmed by 6 bases and 1 base, with 7 bases remaining between them. The CDR3: CASRVRSNQPQHF. In DNA form, the CDR3 reads TGTGCCAGCAGGGTCCGGAGCAATCAGCCCCAGCATTTT.

This clone was observed a handful of times. This chain links TRBV3-1 (or the pseudogene TRBV3-2) with TRBJ2-2; D possibly corresponds to TRBD1 (5 bases). Trimming took 1 base from V and 4 from J, leaving 16 bases between them. Looked up from germline, CDR1 is LGHDT and CDR2 is YNNKEL (reference sequence). The CDR3 is 17 amino acids. CDR3 bases: TGTGCCAGCAGCCAAGGATGGAACAGGCTCTTCACCGGGGAGCTGTTTTTT. As protein: CASSQGWNRLFTGELFF.

The V gene is TRBV15, the J gene TRBJ1-5; possible D gene TRBD1, 6 bases. Trimming took 7 bases from V and 6 from J, leaving 10 bases between them. Germline V gene lookup returns CDR1 LNHNV and CDR2 YYDKDF (reference sequence). The length of the CDR3 is 12 residues. CDR3: CATKQGSQPQHF. CDR3 DNA: TGTGCCACCAAACAGGGCAGTCAGCCCCAGCATTTT.

This clone was seen ten or more times. This chain joins TRBV19 and TRBJ2-3; possible D gene TRBD1, 5 bases. Looked up from germline, CDR1 is LNHDA and CDR2 is SQIVND (reference sequence). With 8 bases removed from V and 0 bases from J, the gap between germline ends came to 12 bases. There are 14 residues in the CDR3. The CDR3 bases are TGTGCCAGTGAGGACATTTCTAGCACAGATACGCAGTATTTT. It is translated as CASEDISSTDTQYF.

Here the CDR3 DNA reads TGTGCCATCAGTGGGAGGGACGGTCAAGAGACCCAGTACTTC. Encoded protein: CAISGRDGQETQYF. The chain links TRBV10-3 to TRBJ2-5, with D possibly being TRBD2 (6 bases). Trimming took 4 bases from V and 2 from J, leaving 11 bases between them. Germline lookup yields CDR1 ENHRY and CDR2 SYGVKD. The CDR3 is made up of 14 amino acids.

The chain recombines TRBV28 with TRBJ2-3; no definite D call. The V end was cut by 5 bases, the J end by 0 bases, with 3 bases between. The length of the CDR3 is 12 residues. Germline CDR1 and CDR2: MDHEN and SYDVKM. CDR3 in DNA: TGTGCCAGCAGTACTAGCACAGATACGCAGTATTTT. As protein: CASSTSTDTQYF.

This chain connects TRBV7-2 to TRBJ1-2; weak D call: TRBD1 (5 bases). The V and J ends lost 6 bases and 3 bases respectively, with 11 bases between them. The CDR3 loop spans 13 amino acids. Per germline, CDR1 SGHTA and CDR2 FQGNSA. The CDR3 DNA follows: TGTGCCAGCAGTCTTCAGGGTCACTATGGCTACACCTTC. It specifies CASSLQGHYGYTF.

The chain has TRBV19 and TRBJ2-7, with 7 bases matching TRBD1. The germline V gene encodes CDR1 LNHDA and CDR2 SQIVND (reference sequence). V gave up 2 bases and J gave up 10 bases; unmatched junction bases: 11. The CDR3 is 14 residues long. The DNA of the CDR3 is TGTGCCAGTAGTATAAGCGGTAGTAGGGACAGTCAGTACTTC. It encodes CASSISGSRDSQYF.

J is TRBJ2-1 and V is TRBV6-5; 7 bases match TRBD1. The CDR3 is 15 amino acids. Germline CDR1 is MNHEY and CDR2 is SVGAGI. Trimming at V came to 5 bases and at J to 0 bases, leaving 4 bases not matched to a gene. The CDR3: CASSPDRSSYNEQFF. In nucleotides, the CDR3 is TGTGCCAGCAGTCCGGACAGGAGCTCCTACAATGAGCAGTTCTTC.

The rearrangement links TRBV19 to TRBJ1-5; 8 positions match TRBD1. V lost 6 bases to trimming and J lost 2 bases; unmatched junction nucleotides: 3. Germline V gives CDR1 LNHDA, CDR2 SQIVND (reference sequence). CDR3 length: 14 residues. The CDR3 bases are TGTGCCAGTAGCTTGACAGGGGGCAATCAGCCCCAGCATTTT. Translating it yields CASSLTGGNQPQHF. Combining the CDR3 with reference TRBV19 and TRBJ1-5 gives the whole variable domain DGGITQSPKYLFRKEGQNVTLSCEQNLNHDAMYWYRQDPGQGLRLIYYSQIVNDFQKGDIAEGYSVSREKKESFPLTVTSAQKNPTAFYLCASSLTGGNQPQHFGDGTRLSIL.

The CDR3 bases are TGTGCCAGCAGCTTAAGCCGACTGTCCTACGAGCAGTACTTC. It is translated as CASSLSRLSYEQYF. V and J are TRBV7-6 and TRBJ2-7; D remains unclear. Germline CDR1 and CDR2: SGHVS and FNYEAQ. The V and J ends lost 2 bases and 1 base respectively, with 9 bases between them. This CDR3 contains 14 residues.

J is TRBJ1-2 and V is TRBV11-2; D gene ambiguous. Germline CDR1 reads SGHAT; CDR2 reads FQNNGV. V shed 1 base and J shed 1 base, with 13 bases lying between them. This CDR3 comprises 16 residues. CDR3 bases: TGTGCCAGCAGCTTAGGAAGAGAAACCCATAACTATGGCTACACCTTC. Translating gives CASSLGRETHNYGYTF.

The rearrangement joins TRBV21-1 to TRBJ2-3; TRBD1 is the table's D call, not checked against the DNA. TRBV21-1 is marked as a pseudogene. This CDR3 has 15 amino acids. CDR3 residues: CASSKDSGGTDTQYF. In DNA, the CDR3 is TGTGCCAGCAGCAAAGACTCAGGGGGCACAGATACGCAGTATTTT.

The rearrangement joins TRBV6-5 to TRBJ1-5, with D perhaps matching TRBD1 (5 bases). V dropped 3 bases and J dropped 7 bases, with 13 bases sitting between them. Germline lookup yields CDR1 MNHEY and CDR2 SVGAGI. This CDR3 comprises 14 residues. The CDR3 coding sequence is TGTGCCAGCAGTTATCAGGGCATAGGACAGCCCCAGCATTTT. It is translated as CASSYQGIGQPQHF.

V usage is TRBV9 and J usage is TRBJ1-1; 8 bases match TRBD1. J gave up 0 bases and V 0 bases, and 4 bases lay outside the gene matches. CDR3 length equals 16 residues. Looked up from germline, CDR1 is SGDLS and CDR2 is YYNGEE. As DNA, the CDR3 is TGTGCCAGCAGCGTAGGTCAGGGGGCGGTGAACACTGAAGCTTTCTTT. Translated, it gives CASSVGQGAVNTEAFF.

The genes are TRBV19 and TRBJ1-6, with D perhaps TRBD1 (5 bases). In germline, CDR1 is LNHDA, CDR2 SQIVND (reference sequence). This CDR3 is 14 amino acids long. Trimming stripped 5 bases from V and 7 bases from J, with 12 bases between. In DNA form, the CDR3 reads TGTGCCAGTAGTGCGGACGGGGGGAATTCACCCCTCCACTTT. This codes for CASSADGGNSPLHF.